The clone carrying this TCR beta chain was counted many times. What it binds is not known. This entry belongs to a study of metastatic and nonmetastatic thyroid tumors. Study overall: Repertoires from blood and tumor or nodule tissue of malignant and benign thyroid patients were compared. Study findings and constraints: In both blood and tumor samples, TCR beta diversity was reported significantly higher for malignant than benign nodules.

With MiXCR, TCRdb called clones anew from the PCR reads. The sample has approximately 69,000 clones, 12% to 15% seen once. CDR1 is DFQATT and CDR2 is SNEGSKA in the germline V gene (reference sequence). The CDR3 consists of 15 residues. V gave up 3 bases and J gave up 4 bases; unmatched junction bases: 11. Treatment of any kind had been given to no patient before thyroid surgery. The chain combines TRBV20-1 with TRBJ2-7; 8 positions match TRBD2. The sequencing sample was made of blood. This sequence originates from a male donor with papillary thyroid cancer or a benign thyroid nodule (not recorded which). Some clones in this sample may be carry-over from other donors' samples. In nucleotides, the CDR3 is TGCAGTGCTAGGTTTACTAGCGGAGGTGGATACGAGCAGTACTTC. Translation: CSARFTSGGGYEQYF.